This T cell receptor (beta chain) was identified in a study of cytomegalovirus exposure and HLA in healthy donors (dated 2017 in TCRdb). With respect to the entire study: An earlier analysis of approximately 550 of the donors reported 276 Gb of sequence data and around 110 million unique TCR beta sequences from some 180 million T cells. An early release covering roughly 580 HLA-typed donors comprised approximately 290 gigabases of sequencing data and around 85 million unique TCR sequences. Of the roughly 390 genotyped donors, 75% to 85% were placed in the genetic ancestry cluster associated with self-reported Caucasian donors. The study aimed to test whether cataloging public T cell receptors could reveal signatures of past pathogen exposure. The study used immunosequencing to profile the T cell repertoires of approximately 640 subjects and linked those repertoires to cytomegalovirus serostatus. Besides the first cohort of approximately 710 subjects, a separate validation cohort made up of over 95 different subjects was used. The study combined high-throughput TCR immunosequencing, statistical association of individual TCRs with disease status, and machine learning to predict cytomegalovirus infection status. In a later analysis, previously published TCR beta repertoires from 500 to 750 donors were re-analyzed and high-resolution HLA genotyping was added so that TCR occurrence patterns could be studied. The later analysis used no new phenotypic data to find candidate immune exposures, relying instead on TCR beta sequences and their occurrence across donors. An earlier analysis of 587 of the donors applied high-throughput TCR beta sequencing to assess whether each TCR beta V gene segment acted as functional or pseudogenic. Donor age, sex, ethnicity and CMV serostatus were compiled alongside the repertoire data. A later genetic analysis used genome-wide SNP genotypes for 398 of the 666 donors, treating that subset as a discovery cohort. Every discovery cohort repertoire had been produced on one sequencing platform. HLA typing covered class I and class II loci at four-digit resolution. The number of donors typed differed by locus, with 629-630 for A, B, C, DRB1 and DQB1, about 500 for DQA1, about 610 for DPA1, and approximately 470 for DPB1. Several DR-DQ haplotypes were handled as single units for association and clustering because linkage in the cohort was strong. Across around 400 genotyped donors of the cohort, an average of about 240,000 unique TCR beta nucleotide sequences per donor were sequenced, and 15% to 20% of those sequences were non-productive.

From the cysteine up to the phenylalanine, the CDR3 has a length of 16 residues. Just the 48-base CDR3 DNA is kept, in frame starting at base 1. The germline V gene specifies MNHNS as CDR1 and SASEGT as CDR2. V is shortened by 2 bases, J by 2 bases, and the region joining them spans 10 bases. What the research found in general, with its limitations: The sequencing pipeline was judged likely to have produced a cluster of highly shared sequence variants as a technical artifact. Three of the identified cytomegalovirus-associated TCR beta chains were confirmed in vitro to be specific for cytomegalovirus antigens. Most CMV-associated TCR beta chains appeared to be HLA-restricted in a later analysis, and the HLA associations seemed to be driven largely by CMV exposure. Cytomegalovirus status was reported to be diagnosed by the classifier with high specificity and sensitivity in both the original and validation cohorts. Assigning TCR associations to individual alleles was difficult when HLA alleles, especially DR and DQ, strongly co-occurred. In an earlier analysis of about 600 of the donors, most TCR beta V segments appeared in productive rearrangements about 87% or about 30% of the time, broadly matching IMGT annotations. Fewer than 20 rarely observed V segments, including chromosome 9 orphons, were excluded from the earlier analysis of about 610 of the donors because counts were too low. Because the 87-base-pair reads could not distinguish some IMGT-functional V segments, including TRBV6-2 and TRBV6-3, those segments were excluded. CMV serostatus was the only immune exposure information available for the cohort. According to a later genetic analysis, donors in an Asian-associated ancestry cluster had fewer N-insertions in productive TCRs than the approximately 710-donor mean. Linkage disequilibrium might explain the correlated functional status among segregating V segments, but an unknown experimental factor could not be excluded. In a later analysis, HLA-associated TCR beta chains showed more clonal expansion and lower generation probabilities than non-associated chains that were equally common. A later analysis associated about 18,000 TCR beta sequences with specific HLA alleles at a false discovery rate of 0.05. This cohort had only TCR beta chains sequenced, and the lack of alpha or paired-chain data limited which features could be detected. Most TCR sequences were observed very rarely across donors, whereas some public TCRs were present in many individuals. A later analysis reported that several top co-occurrence clusters appeared linked to parvovirus B19, influenza, CMV and Epstein-Barr virus. HLA typing was unavailable for some donors at each locus, so association tests used only the typed subset. A later genetic analysis associated a missense DCLRE1C variant with V-gene and J-gene trimming of TCR beta chains, and an independent cohort replicated the association. In the study, 150 to 200 TCR beta chains were listed as associated with cytomegalovirus. In a later analysis, TCR association rates were found to vary across HLA loci, with the most associated TCRs seen for DRB1 alleles and the fewest for HLA-C alleles. The authors suggested that the approach could potentially be extended to other disease states and immunological phenotypes. Sequencing depth was assumed to be roughly uniform across donors in the presence/absence analyses, though that assumption may not hold. A further reported finding was that TCR beta sequences accurately predicted the HLA-A and HLA-B alleles for most subjects in the first cohort.

As regards this clone: Its antigen target is currently unknown. No qualities accompany the bases; no much larger clone lies one base away.

In total, 666 healthy bone marrow donors made up the cohort. All cohort members were sampled while nominally healthy, although unrecorded immune exposures were likely present. The donor was CMV seronegative and belonged to the group of roughly 330 seronegative cohort members. Each donor provided a peripheral blood sample, and peripheral blood mononuclear cells were used for TCR beta sequencing. The Qiagen DNeasy Blood Extraction Kit was used to extract genomic DNA from the blood cell samples. The library relied on the immunoSEQ multiplex PCR assay. The multiplex PCR relied on a mix of 60 forward primers for TCR Vbeta segments and 13 reverse primers for TCR Jbeta segments. The CDR3 region of rearranged TCR beta genes was amplified from genomic DNA by a multiplex PCR assay. The Illumina HiSeq System was used to sequence the amplified TCR beta libraries as 87-base-pair reads. As for the authors' bioinformatics: A later analysis counted 75 million to 100 million unique TCR beta chains across the 640 or so repertoires, and around 9.9 million of these chains were shared by at least two donors. A nearest-neighbor algorithm error-corrected the raw reads and collapsed the reads into unique sequences, merging closely related sequences to remove PCR and sequencing errors. CDR3 sequences were aligned to IMGT reference sequences to assign V, D and J gene segments. For a sequence to be retained, a match of at least six nucleotides was required to both a V gene segment and a J gene segment. Rearrangements were classified as productive when the CDR3 lacked stop codons and remained in frame with V and J, and all other rearrangements were classified as non-productive. Following IMGT convention, CDR3 was defined as the stretch from the second conserved V-encoded cysteine to the conserved J-encoded phenylalanine. In an earlier analysis of just under 600 of the donors, sequences lacking an unambiguous match to a single V gene segment were excluded. In an earlier analysis of 500 to 750 of the donors, V segments were called functional above 56.7% productive rearrangements and were called segregating when the between-donor standard deviation exceeded 5%. To diagnose cytomegalovirus status from the catalog of TCR beta chain sequences, a statistical classification framework was built. In a later analysis, TCR nucleotide sequences were compared against IMGT/GENE-DB human TR gene sequences so that V and J genes could be assigned. In a later analysis, CDR3 sequences and most-parsimonious VDJ recombination scenarios were assigned using the TCRdist pipeline. A later analysis defined each TCR beta chain by its CDR3 amino acid sequence plus V-gene family, and excluded reads lacking a unique V-gene family. To address suspected cross-contamination and a sequencing artifact, a later analysis removed 592 highly shared, low-generation-probability nucleotide sequences. For each public chain, a later analysis derived a clonal expansion index from normalized ranks of inferred template counts within each repertoire. In a later analysis, generation probabilities were computed with a VDJ recombination model fitted to out-of-frame rearrangements, and the resulting probabilities were checked against IGoR. In a later analysis, hypergeometric tests were used to score TCR-TCR, TCR-HLA and TCR-CMV co-occurrence, with a repertoire-size bias correction applied to TCR pairs. A later analysis estimated false discovery rates by permuting HLA or CMV assignments 20 times. In a later analysis, co-occurring TCRs were grouped using DBSCAN, with TCRdist sequence similarity added in when clustering inside HLA-allele-positive subsets. Co-occurrence clustering excluded repertoires with fewer than 30,000 or more than 120,000 public chains, plus five with anomalous nucleotide sharing. TCRdb took this table from immuneACCESS and kept in-frame rearrangements with V and J called. Such tables lack part of the clones; where checked against another copy, unresolved V genes explain under half of the gap, and the rest is unexplained. The DNA gave D and trimming, while V, J and clone size come from that table. Within this sample are about 130,000 clones, with approximately 84% of them counted one time only. The ten biggest clones cover over 1.5% of the sample.

This TCR was recovered from a middle-aged woman in good health and CMV-seronegative. Recombination connected TRBV6-1 to TRBJ2-6; the D gene remains uncertain. Sequencing was performed on PBMCs. The bases are TGTGCCAGCAGTGAAAAGGAGCGAACTGGGGCCAACGTCCTGACTTTC. Translation gives CASSEKERTGANVLTF.